The clone carrying this T cell receptor (beta chain) appeared many times. The antigen remains undetermined. With no exceptions, donors were healthy Caucasians. Using its own MiXCR run on the 5' RACE reads, TCRdb lists one record per CDR3 protein. The data contain approximately 690,000 distinct CDR3 sequences, 5.5% to 6.5% of them singletons. These data originate in a study of identical twins. Findings and caveats of the study: Twins showed weaker excess sharing in their beta out-of-frame sequences.

Germline V gene sequence: CDR1 SQVTM, CDR2 ANQGSEA. Trimming removed 5 bases from V and 8 bases from J, with 16 bases in between. This CDR3 region has 13 residues. The receptor comes from a man aged 18 to 29 in good health. The rearrangement joins TRBV29-1 to TRBJ1-3, with a tentative D call TRBD1 (5 bases). What was sequenced was naive T cells sorted from blood. The CDR3 protein is CSVMGRVSDTIYF. DNA of the CDR3: TGCAGCGTTATGGGACGGGTCTCAGACACCATATATTTT.